The rows below give T cell receptor beta chains drawn from one sample of a study of blood T cell repertoires in COVID-19. Using immunoSEQ multiplex PCR, the repertoire was profiled, and TCRdb retains in-frame clones only, with some absent. Of about 350,000 clones listed, 87% are singletons. What was sequenced was peripheral blood. The receptors here all came from a woman in her 50s with COVID-19, enrolled during active disease. CDR3s include the opening cysteine and the closing phenylalanine or tryptophan. Fields, in order: V gene, D gene, clone size, J gene, CDR3 protein, CDR3 DNA. A D gene is named only where the DNA matches it firmly. Clone size is shown for a subset of rows, as once, few, many or a class of expanded clone.

V: TRBV9
D: -
size: once
J: TRBJ2-3
CDR3: CASSVGIADTDTQYF
DNA: TGTGCCAGCAGCGTAGGGATAGCGGACACAGATACGCAGTATTTT

V: TRBV11-3
D: -
size: -
J: TRBJ2-2
CDR3: CASSSHPVLAGPGELFF
DNA: TGTGCCAGCAGCTCCCACCCGGTTTTGGCGGGACCCGGGGAGCTGTTTTTT

V: TRBV25-1
D: TRBD2
size: -
J: TRBJ2-3
CDR3: CASSEWSGRSTDTQYF
DNA: TGTGCCAGCAGTGAATGGAGCGGGAGGAGCACAGATACGCAGTATTTT

V: TRBV9
D: TRBD2
size: -
J: TRBJ2-1
CDR3: CASSEGLAGYNEQFF
DNA: TGTGCCAGCAGCGAAGGGCTAGCGGGGTACAATGAGCAGTTCTTC

V: TRBV19
D: -
size: once
J: TRBJ2-7
CDR3: CASAPRASYEQYF
DNA: TGTGCCAGTGCCCCGAGGGCGAGTTACGAGCAGTACTTC

V: TRBV19
D: -
size: -
J: TRBJ1-5
CDR3: CASGPPNSNQPQHF
DNA: TGTGCCAGTGGCCCCCCAAATAGCAATCAGCCCCAGCATTTT

V: TRBV9
D: -
size: -
J: TRBJ1-2
CDR3: CASSGGGASYTF
DNA: TGTGCCAGCAGCGGGGGAGGGGCGAGCTACACCTTC

V: TRBV20-1
D: -
size: -
J: TRBJ1-5
CDR3: CSASEGDQPQHF
DNA: TGCAGTGCTAGTGAAGGGGATCAGCCCCAGCATTTT

V: TRBV18
D: TRBD1
size: -
J: TRBJ2-5
CDR3: CASSNGQGRETQYF
DNA: TGTGCCAGCTCAAATGGACAGGGCCGAGAGACCCAGTACTTC

V: TRBV5-1
D: TRBD2
size: -
J: TRBJ2-2
CDR3: CASDPGLAVTGELFF
DNA: TGCGCCAGCGACCCGGGACTAGCGGTCACCGGGGAGCTGTTTTTT

V: TRBV7-2
D: -
size: -
J: TRBJ2-5
CDR3: CASSLVSETQYF
DNA: TGTGCCAGCAGCTTAGTTTCTGAGACCCAGTACTTC

V: TRBV19
D: TRBD1
size: -
J: TRBJ1-2
CDR3: CASSHGQGVSGYTF
DNA: TGTGCCAGTAGCCATGGACAGGGAGTTTCTGGCTACACCTTC

V: TRBV10-2
D: -
size: -
J: TRBJ1-1
CDR3: CASESTSTDEAFF
DNA: TGCGCCAGCGAGTCCACATCGACAGATGAAGCTTTCTTT

V: TRBV19
D: -
size: -
J: TRBJ1-1
CDR3: CASTQQGYTEAFF
DNA: TGTGCCAGTACTCAGCAGGGTTACACTGAAGCTTTCTTT

V: TRBV6-5
D: -
size: -
J: TRBJ1-1
CDR3: CASSYGQYMNTEAFF
DNA: TGTGCCAGCAGTTACGGCCAGTACATGAACACTGAAGCTTTCTTT

V: TRBV5-1
D: -
size: -
J: TRBJ2-2
CDR3: CASSPYTSSGGELFF
DNA: TGCGCCAGCAGCCCTTACACTAGTTCTGGCGGGGAGCTGTTTTTT

V: TRBV27
D: TRBD2
size: -
J: TRBJ2-2
CDR3: CASSPGLVNTGELFF
DNA: TGTGCCAGCAGTCCGGGACTAGTGAACACCGGGGAGCTGTTTTTT

V: TRBV29-1
D: TRBD1
size: -
J: TRBJ1-2
CDR3: CSVGGSGQGSFRDGYTF
DNA: TGCAGCGTTGGCGGCTCGGGACAGGGGAGCTTTCGGGATGGCTACACCTTC

V: TRBV7-9
D: -
size: once
J: TRBJ1-4
CDR3: CASSKQGQVNEKLFF
DNA: TGTGCCAGCAGTAAACAGGGTCAGGTCAATGAAAAACTGTTTTTT

V: TRBV19
D: TRBD1
size: -
J: TRBJ1-5
CDR3: CASSWGQSNQPQHF
DNA: TGTGCCAGTAGTTGGGGACAGAGCAATCAGCCCCAGCATTTT

V: TRBV6-5
D: -
size: -
J: TRBJ1-5
CDR3: CASSSSGVNQPQHF
DNA: TGTGCCAGCAGTTCGAGCGGGGTCAATCAGCCCCAGCATTTT

V: TRBV5-1
D: TRBD2
size: -
J: TRBJ2-5
CDR3: CASSRRRLAGGQETQYF
DNA: TGCGCCAGCAGCCGAAGAAGACTAGCGGGGGGACAAGAGACCCAGTACTTC

V: TRBV7-7
D: -
size: -
J: TRBJ2-1
CDR3: CASSPEGGIPNEQFF
DNA: TGTGCCAGCAGCCCCGAGGGTGGGATTCCCAATGAGCAGTTCTTC

V: TRBV6-5
D: TRBD2
size: -
J: TRBJ2-1
CDR3: CASSRGTKWLDEQFF
DNA: TGTGCCAGCAGTCGGGGGACTAAATGGTTGGATGAGCAGTTCTTC

V: TRBV19
D: TRBD1
size: once
J: TRBJ2-2
CDR3: CATRGGQANTGELFF
DNA: TGTGCCACCAGAGGGGGACAGGCGAACACCGGGGAGCTGTTTTTT

V: TRBV7-8
D: TRBD1
size: few
J: TRBJ2-2
CDR3: CASSWDRENTGELFF
DNA: TGTGCCAGCAGCTGGGACAGGGAGAACACCGGGGAGCTGTTTTTT

V: TRBV21-1
D: -
size: -
J: TRBJ2-3
CDR3: CASSMEGGTDTQYF
DNA: TGTGCCAGCAGCATGGAGGGAGGTACAGATACGCAGTATTTT

V: TRBV6-6
D: -
size: -
J: TRBJ1-1
CDR3: CASSIGDTLNTEAFF
DNA: TGTGCCAGCAGCATAGGGGACACCTTAAACACTGAAGCTTTCTTT

V: TRBV3-1/TRBV3-2
D: TRBD2
size: -
J: TRBJ2-3
CDR3: CASSQDLALVAGSTDTQYF
DNA: TGTGCCAGCAGCCAAGATTTGGCGTTAGTAGCGGGTAGCACAGATACGCAGTATTTT

V: TRBV18
D: TRBD1
size: -
J: TRBJ2-7
CDR3: CASSHRDRGFDEQYF
DNA: TGTGCCAGCTCACACCGGGACAGGGGATTCGACGAGCAGTACTTC

V: TRBV6-6
D: -
size: -
J: TRBJ1-5
CDR3: CASSYDSNQPQHF
DNA: TGTGCCAGCAGTTATGACAGTAATCAGCCCCAGCATTTT